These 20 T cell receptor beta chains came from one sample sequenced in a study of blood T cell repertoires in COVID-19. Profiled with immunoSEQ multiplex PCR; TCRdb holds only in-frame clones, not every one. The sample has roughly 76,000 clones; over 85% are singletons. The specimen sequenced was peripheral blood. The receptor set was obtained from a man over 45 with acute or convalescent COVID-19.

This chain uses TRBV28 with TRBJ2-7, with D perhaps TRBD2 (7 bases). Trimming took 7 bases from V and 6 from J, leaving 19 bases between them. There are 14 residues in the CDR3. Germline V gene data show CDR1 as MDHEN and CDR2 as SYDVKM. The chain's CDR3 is CASKGGGPLGEQYV. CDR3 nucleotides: TGTGCCAGCAAGGGGGGGGGCCCCCTGGGCGAGCAGTACGTC.

The CDR3 sequence is CASSYALLQGAGYGYTF. DNA for the CDR3: TGTGCCAGCAGTTACGCCTTGTTACAGGGGGCCGGCTACGGCTACACCTTC. The genes are TRBV6-2 or TRBV6-3 and TRBJ1-2, with 9 bases aligning to TRBD1. The CDR3 runs to 17 residues. Trimming cost V 2 bases and J 8 bases; bases outside gene matches: 15. CDR1 and CDR2 from the germline V gene are MNHEY and SVGEGT.

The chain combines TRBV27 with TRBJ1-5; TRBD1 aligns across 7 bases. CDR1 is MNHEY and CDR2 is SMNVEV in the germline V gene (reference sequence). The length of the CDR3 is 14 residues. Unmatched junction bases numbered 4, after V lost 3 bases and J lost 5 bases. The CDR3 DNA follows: TGTGCCAGCAGTTTTTCAGGGGGAGATCAGCCCCAGCATTTT. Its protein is CASSFSGGDQPQHF.

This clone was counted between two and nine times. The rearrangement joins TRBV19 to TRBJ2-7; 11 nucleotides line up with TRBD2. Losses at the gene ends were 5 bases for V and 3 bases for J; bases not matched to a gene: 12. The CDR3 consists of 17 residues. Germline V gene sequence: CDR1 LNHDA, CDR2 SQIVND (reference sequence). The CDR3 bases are TGTGCCAGTAGTCCCCGCCCCCGACTAGCGGGACTCTACGAGCAGTACTTC. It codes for CASSPRPRLAGLYEQYF.

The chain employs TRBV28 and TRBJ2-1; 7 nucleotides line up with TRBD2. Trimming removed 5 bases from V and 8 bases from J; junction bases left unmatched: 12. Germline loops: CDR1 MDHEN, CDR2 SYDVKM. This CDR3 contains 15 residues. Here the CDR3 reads CASSGAYSGTDEQFF. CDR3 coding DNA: TGTGCCAGCAGTGGAGCATACAGCGGGACTGATGAGCAGTTCTTC.

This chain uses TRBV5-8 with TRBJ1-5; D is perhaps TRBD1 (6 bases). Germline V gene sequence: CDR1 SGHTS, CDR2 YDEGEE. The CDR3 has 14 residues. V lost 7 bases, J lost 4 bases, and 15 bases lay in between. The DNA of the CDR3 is TGTGCCAGCGGCGCCGGGACAACAAATCAGCCCCAGCATTTT. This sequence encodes CASGAGTTNQPQHF.

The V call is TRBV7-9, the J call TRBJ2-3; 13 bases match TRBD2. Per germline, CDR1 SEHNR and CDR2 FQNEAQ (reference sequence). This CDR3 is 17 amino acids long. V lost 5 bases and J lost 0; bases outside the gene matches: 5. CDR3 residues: CASSMGLAGFSTDTQYF. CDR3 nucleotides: TGTGCCAGCAGCATGGGACTAGCGGGATTTAGCACAGATACGCAGTATTTT.

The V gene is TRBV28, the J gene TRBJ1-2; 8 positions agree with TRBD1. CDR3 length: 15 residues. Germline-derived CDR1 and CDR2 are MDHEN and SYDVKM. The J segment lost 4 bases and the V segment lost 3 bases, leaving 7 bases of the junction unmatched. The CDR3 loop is CASSLTGQGRYGYTF. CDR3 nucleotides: TGTGCCAGCAGTTTGACCGGACAGGGCCGCTATGGCTACACCTTC.

The CDR3 coding sequence is TGTGCCAGCAGCTTAGTGTCTGATCAGCCCCAGCATTTT. Encoded protein: CASSLVSDQPQHF. The V call is TRBV7-2, the J call TRBJ1-5; D remains unclear. V was clipped by 1 base and J by 5 bases, with 6 bases between them. The CDR3 sequence is 13 residues long. The germline V gene has CDR1 SGHTA and CDR2 FQGNSA. Full variable domain (outside the CDR3, taken from reference TRBV7-2 and TRBJ1-5): GAGVSQSPSNKVTEKGKDVELRCDPISGHTALYWYRQSLGQGLEFLIYFQGNSAPDKSGLPSDRFSAERTGGSVSTLTIQRTQQEDSAVYLCASSLVSDQPQHFGDGTRLSIL.

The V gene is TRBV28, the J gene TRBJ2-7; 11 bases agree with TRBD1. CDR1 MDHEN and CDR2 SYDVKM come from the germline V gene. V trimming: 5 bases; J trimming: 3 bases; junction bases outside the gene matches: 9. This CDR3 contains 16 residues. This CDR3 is CASSPPGQGANYEQYF. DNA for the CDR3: TGTGCCAGCAGTCCCCCAGGACAGGGGGCGAACTACGAGCAGTACTTC.

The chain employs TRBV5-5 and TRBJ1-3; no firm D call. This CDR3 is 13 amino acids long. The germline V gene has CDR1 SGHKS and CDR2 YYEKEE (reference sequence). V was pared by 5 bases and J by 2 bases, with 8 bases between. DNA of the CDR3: TGTGCCAGCAGTTCTACCCCTGGAAACACCATATATTTT. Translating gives CASSSTPGNTIYF.

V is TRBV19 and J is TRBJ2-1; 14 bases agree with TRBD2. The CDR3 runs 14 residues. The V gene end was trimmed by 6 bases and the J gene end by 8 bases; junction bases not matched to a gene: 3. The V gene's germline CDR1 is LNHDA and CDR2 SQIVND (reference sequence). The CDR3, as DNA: TGTGCCAGTAGGACTAGCGGGGGGGCTCATGAGCAGTTCTTC. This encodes CASRTSGGAHEQFF.

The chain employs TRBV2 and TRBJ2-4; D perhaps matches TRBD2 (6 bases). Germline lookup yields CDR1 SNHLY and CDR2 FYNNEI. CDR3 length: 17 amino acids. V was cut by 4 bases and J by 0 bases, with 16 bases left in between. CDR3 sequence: CASSVIGGTLAKNIQYF. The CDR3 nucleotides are TGTGCCAGCAGTGTTATCGGGGGAACTTTAGCCAAAAACATTCAGTACTTC.

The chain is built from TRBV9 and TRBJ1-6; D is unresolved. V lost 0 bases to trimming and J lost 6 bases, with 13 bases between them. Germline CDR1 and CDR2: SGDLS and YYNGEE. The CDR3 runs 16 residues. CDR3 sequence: CASSVAPVQSNSPLHF. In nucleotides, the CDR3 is TGTGCCAGCAGCGTAGCCCCCGTACAAAGTAATTCACCCCTCCACTTT.

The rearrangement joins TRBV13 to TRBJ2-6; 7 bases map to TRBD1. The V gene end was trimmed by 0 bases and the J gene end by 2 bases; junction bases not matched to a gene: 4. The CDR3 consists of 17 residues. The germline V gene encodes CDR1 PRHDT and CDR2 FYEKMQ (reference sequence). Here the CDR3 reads CASSLGGQGAGANVLTF. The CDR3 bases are TGTGCCAGCAGCTTAGGAGGGCAGGGGGCTGGGGCCAACGTCCTGACTTTC.

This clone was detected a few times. DNA for the CDR3: TGTGCCAGCAGCTGGAGACTAGCGGGAAGCGTGGAGCAGTTCTTC. Translation gives CASSWRLAGSVEQFF. V gene TRBV11-2 combines with J gene TRBJ2-1; 11 positions match TRBD2. The germline V gene has CDR1 SGHAT and CDR2 FQNNGV. V gave up 4 bases and J gave up 10 bases; unmatched junction bases: 9. The CDR3 contains 15 residues.

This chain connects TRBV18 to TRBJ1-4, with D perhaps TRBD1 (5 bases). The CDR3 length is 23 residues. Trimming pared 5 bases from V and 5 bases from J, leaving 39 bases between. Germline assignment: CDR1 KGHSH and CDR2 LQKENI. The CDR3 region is CASSSPLPYPGRVGQGGNEKLFF. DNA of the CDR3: TGTGCCAGCTCATCTCCACTCCCGTACCCCGGACGGGTGGGGCAGGGCGGCAATGAAAAACTGTTTTTT.

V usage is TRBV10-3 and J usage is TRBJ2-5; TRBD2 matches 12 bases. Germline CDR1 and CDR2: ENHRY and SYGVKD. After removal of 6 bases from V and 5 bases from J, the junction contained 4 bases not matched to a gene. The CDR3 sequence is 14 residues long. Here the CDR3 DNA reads TGTGCCATCAGACACACTAGCGGGGGGGAGACCCAGTACTTC. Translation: CAIRHTSGGETQYF.

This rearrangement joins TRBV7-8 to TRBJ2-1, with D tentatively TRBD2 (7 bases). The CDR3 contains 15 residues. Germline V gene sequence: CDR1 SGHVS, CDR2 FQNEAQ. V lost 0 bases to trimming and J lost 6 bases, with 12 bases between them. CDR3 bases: TGTGCCAGCAGCTTAGCGGAAGGGGGGGGCAATGAGCAGTTCTTC. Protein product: CASSLAEGGGNEQFF.

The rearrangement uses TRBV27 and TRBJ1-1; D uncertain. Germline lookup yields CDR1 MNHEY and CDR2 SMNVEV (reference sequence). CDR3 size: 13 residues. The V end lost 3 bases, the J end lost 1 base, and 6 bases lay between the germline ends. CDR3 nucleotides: TGTGCCAGCAGTTTTGGAGCGAACACTGAAGCTTTCTTT. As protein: CASSFGANTEAFF.